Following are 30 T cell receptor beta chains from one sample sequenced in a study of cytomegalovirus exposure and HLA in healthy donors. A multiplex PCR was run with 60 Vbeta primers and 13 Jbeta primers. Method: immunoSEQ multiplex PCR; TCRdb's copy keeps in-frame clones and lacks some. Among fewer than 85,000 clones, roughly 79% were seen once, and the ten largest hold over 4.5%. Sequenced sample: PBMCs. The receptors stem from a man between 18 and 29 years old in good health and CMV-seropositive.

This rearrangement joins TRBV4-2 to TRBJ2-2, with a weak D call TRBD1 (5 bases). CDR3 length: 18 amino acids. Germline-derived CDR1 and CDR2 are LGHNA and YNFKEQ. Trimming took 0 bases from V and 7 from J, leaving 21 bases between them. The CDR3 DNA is TGTGCCAGCAGCCAAGAAGTCCCTGGCAGGGCGCTGGTCGGGGAGCTGTTTTTT. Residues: CASSQEVPGRALVGELFF.

CDR3 sequence: CASSLGTSGILYEQYF. The CDR3 DNA follows: TGTGCCAGCAGCTTAGGGACTAGCGGGATTCTCTACGAGCAGTACTTC. This chain uses TRBV11-2 with TRBJ2-7; TRBD2 aligns across 12 bases. Germline V lookup: CDR1 SGHAT, CDR2 FQNNGV. J lost 3 bases, V lost 1 base, and 4 bases had no gene match. The CDR3 contains 16 residues.

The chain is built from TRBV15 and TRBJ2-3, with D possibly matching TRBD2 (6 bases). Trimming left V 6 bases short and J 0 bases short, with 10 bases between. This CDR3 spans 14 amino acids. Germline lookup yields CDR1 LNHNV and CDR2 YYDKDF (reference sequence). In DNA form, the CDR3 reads TGTGCCACCAGGTACGGGGGTAGCACAGATACGCAGTATTTT. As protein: CATRYGGSTDTQYF.

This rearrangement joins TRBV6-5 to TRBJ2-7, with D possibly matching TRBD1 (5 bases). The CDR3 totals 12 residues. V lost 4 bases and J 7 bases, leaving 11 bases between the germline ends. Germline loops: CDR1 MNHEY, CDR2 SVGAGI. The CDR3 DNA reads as TGTGCCAGCAGTTCGGTAAGGGGTGAGCAGTACTTC. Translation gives CASSSVRGEQYF.

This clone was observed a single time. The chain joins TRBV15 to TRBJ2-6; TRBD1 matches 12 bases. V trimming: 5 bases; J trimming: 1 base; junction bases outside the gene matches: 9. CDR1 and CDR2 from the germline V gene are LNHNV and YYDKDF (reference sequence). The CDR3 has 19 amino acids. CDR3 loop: CATSGTGGAGRSGANVLTF. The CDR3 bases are TGTGCCACCAGCGGGACAGGGGGCGCAGGGAGATCTGGGGCCAACGTCCTGACTTTC.

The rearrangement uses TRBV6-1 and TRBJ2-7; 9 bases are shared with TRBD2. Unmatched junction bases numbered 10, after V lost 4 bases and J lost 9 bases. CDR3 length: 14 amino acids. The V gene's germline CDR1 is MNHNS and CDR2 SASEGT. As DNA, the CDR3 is TGTGCCAGCAGTGTACGAGGTAGCGGGAGAGGGCAGTACTTC. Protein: CASSVRGSGRGQYF.

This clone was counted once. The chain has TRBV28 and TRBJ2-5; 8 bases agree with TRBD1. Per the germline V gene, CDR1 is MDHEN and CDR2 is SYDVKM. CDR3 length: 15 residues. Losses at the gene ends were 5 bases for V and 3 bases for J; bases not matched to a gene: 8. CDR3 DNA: TGTGCCAGCAGTGCCCCGGTGGGACAGGAAGAGACCCAGTACTTC. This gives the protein CASSAPVGQEETQYF.

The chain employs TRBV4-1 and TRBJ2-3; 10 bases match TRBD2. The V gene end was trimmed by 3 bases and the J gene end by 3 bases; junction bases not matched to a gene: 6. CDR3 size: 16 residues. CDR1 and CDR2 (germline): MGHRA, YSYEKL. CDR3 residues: CASSHGLAEPTDTQYF. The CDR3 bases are TGCGCCAGCAGCCACGGACTAGCGGAACCGACAGATACGCAGTATTTT.

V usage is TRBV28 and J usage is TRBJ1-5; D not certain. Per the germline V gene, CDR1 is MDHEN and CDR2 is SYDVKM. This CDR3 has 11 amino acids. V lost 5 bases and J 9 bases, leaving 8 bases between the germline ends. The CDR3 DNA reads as TGTGCCAGCAGTCCCCTGTTGCCCCAGCATTTT. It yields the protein CASSPLLPQHF.

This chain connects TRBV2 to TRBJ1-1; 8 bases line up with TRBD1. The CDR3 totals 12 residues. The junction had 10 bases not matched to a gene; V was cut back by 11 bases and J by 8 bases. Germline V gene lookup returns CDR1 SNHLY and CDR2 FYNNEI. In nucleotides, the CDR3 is TGTGCCTCCATGGACAGGGCACCCGAAGCTTTCTTT. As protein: CASMDRAPEAFF.

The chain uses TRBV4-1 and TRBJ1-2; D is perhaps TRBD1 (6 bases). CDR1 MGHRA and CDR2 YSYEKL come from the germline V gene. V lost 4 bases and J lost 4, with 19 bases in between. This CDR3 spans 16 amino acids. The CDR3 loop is CASSPRPGERFYGYTF. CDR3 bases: TGCGCCAGCAGCCCTCGTCCAGGGGAACGCTTCTATGGCTACACCTTC.

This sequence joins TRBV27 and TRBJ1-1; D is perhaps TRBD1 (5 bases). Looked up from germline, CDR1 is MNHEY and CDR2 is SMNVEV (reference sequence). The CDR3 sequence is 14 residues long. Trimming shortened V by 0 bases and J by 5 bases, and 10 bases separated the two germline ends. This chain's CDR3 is CASSLSPGVTEAFF. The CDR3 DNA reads TGTGCCAGCAGTTTATCTCCGGGGGTGACTGAAGCTTTCTTT.

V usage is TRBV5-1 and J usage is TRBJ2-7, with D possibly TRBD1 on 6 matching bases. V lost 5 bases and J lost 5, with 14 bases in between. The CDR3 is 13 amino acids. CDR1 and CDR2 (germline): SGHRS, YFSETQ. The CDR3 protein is CASRTTGSHEQYF. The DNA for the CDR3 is TGCGCCAGCAGAACTACAGGGTCCCACGAGCAGTACTTC.

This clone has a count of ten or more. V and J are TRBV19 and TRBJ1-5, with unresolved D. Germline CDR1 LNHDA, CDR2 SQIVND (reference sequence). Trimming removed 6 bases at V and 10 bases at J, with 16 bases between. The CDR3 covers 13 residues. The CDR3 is CASRFLTGEPQHF. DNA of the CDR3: TGTGCCAGTAGGTTCCTGACCGGGGAACCCCAGCATTTT.

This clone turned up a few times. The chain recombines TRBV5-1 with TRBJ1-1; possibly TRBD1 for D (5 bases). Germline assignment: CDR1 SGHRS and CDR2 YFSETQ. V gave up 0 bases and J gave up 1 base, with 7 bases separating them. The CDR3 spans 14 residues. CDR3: CASSLATENTEAFF. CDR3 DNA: TGCGCCAGCAGCTTGGCGACAGAGAACACTGAAGCTTTCTTT.

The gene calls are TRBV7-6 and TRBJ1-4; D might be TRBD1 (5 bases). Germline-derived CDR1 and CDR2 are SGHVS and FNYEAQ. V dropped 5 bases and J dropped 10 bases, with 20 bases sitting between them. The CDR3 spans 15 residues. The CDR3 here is CASSPSGLSHGKLFF. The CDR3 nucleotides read TGTGCCAGCAGCCCGTCGGGACTTTCCCATGGAAAACTGTTTTTT.

For the CDR3, the DNA is TGTGCCAGCAGTTTCTGGCGGGAAAAAACAGATACGCAGTATTTT. Encoded protein: CASSFWREKTDTQYF. The rearrangement joins TRBV27 to TRBJ2-3; tentatively, D is TRBD2 (6 bases). CDR1 is MNHEY and CDR2 is SMNVEV in the germline V gene (reference sequence). The CDR3 consists of 15 residues. V lost 3 bases and J lost 3, with 13 bases in between.

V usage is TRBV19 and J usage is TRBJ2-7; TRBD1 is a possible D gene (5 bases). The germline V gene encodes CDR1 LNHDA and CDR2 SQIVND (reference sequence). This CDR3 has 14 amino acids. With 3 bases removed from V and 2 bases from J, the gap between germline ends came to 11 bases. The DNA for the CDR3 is TGTGCCAGTAGTATGGCAGGGTATACCTACGAGCAGTACTTC. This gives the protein CASSMAGYTYEQYF.

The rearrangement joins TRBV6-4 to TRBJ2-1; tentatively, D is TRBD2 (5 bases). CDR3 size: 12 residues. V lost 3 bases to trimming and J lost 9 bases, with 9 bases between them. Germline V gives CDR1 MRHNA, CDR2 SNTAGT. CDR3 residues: CASSDFRGEQFF. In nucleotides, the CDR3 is TGTGCCAGCAGTGATTTCCGGGGTGAGCAGTTCTTC.

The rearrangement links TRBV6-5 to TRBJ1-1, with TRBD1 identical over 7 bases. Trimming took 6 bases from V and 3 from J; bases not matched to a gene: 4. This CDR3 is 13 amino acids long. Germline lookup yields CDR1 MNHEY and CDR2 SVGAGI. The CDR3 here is CASRSTGDTEAFF. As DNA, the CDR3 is TGTGCCAGCAGGTCCACAGGGGACACTGAAGCTTTCTTT.

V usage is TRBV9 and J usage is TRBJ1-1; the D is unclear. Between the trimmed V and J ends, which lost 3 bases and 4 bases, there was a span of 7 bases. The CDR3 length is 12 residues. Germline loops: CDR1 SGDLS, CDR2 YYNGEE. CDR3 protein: CASSGAGTEAFF. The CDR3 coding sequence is TGTGCCAGCAGCGGGGCGGGCACTGAAGCTTTCTTT.

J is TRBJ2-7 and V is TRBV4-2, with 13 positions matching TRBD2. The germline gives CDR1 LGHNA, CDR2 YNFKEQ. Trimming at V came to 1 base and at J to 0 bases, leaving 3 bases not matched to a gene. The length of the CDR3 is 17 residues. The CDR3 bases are TGTGCCAGCAGCCAAGGACTAGCGGGAGGAACCTCCTACGAGCAGTACTTC. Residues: CASSQGLAGGTSYEQYF.

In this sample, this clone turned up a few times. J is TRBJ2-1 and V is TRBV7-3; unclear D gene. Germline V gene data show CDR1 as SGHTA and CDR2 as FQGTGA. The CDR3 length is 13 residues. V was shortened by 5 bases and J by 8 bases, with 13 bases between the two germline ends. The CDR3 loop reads CASSPLGSHEQFF. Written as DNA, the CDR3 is TGTGCCAGCAGCCCGCTAGGATCCCATGAGCAGTTCTTC.

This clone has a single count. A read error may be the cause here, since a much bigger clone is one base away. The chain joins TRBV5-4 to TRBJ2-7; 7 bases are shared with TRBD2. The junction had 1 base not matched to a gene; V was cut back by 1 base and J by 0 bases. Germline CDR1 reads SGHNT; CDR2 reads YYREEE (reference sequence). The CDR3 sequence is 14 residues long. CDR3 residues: CASSLRTSSYEQYF. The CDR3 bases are TGTGCCAGCAGCTTGAGGACTAGCTCCTACGAGCAGTACTTC.

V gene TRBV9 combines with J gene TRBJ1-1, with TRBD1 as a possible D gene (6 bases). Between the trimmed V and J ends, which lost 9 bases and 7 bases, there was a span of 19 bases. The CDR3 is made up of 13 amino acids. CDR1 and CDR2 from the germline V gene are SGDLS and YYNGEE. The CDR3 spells CAIRQVTLGEAFF. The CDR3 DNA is TGTGCCATAAGACAGGTAACGCTGGGTGAAGCTTTCTTT.

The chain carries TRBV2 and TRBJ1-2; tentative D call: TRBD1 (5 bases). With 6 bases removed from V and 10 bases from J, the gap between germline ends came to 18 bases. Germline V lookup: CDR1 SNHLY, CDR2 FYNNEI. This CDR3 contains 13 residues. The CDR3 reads CASRTTVGEVYTF. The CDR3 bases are TGTGCCAGCAGGACGACAGTGGGGGAGGTCTACACCTTC.

DNA of the CDR3: TGTGCCAGCAGCGTAGGCGGTCACTCTGGAAACACCATATATTTT. Protein product: CASSVGGHSGNTIYF. V usage is TRBV9 and J usage is TRBJ1-3; D unresolved. V was shortened by 0 bases and J by 0 bases, with 7 bases between the two germline ends. CDR3 length: 15 amino acids. Germline lookup yields CDR1 SGDLS and CDR2 YYNGEE.

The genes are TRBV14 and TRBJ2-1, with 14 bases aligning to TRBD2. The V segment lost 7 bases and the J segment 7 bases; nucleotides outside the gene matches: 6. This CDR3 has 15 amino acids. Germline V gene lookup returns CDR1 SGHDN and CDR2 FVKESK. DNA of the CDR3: TGTGCCAGCAACTCGGGACTAGCGGGAGTTAATGAGCAGTTCTTC. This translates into CASNSGLAGVNEQFF.

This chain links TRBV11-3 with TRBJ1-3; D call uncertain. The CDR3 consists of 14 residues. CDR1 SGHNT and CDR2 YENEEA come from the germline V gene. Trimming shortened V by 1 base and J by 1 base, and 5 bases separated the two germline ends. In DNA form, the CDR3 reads TGTGCCAGCAGCTTAGTCGAGTCTGGAAACACCATATATTTT. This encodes CASSLVESGNTIYF.

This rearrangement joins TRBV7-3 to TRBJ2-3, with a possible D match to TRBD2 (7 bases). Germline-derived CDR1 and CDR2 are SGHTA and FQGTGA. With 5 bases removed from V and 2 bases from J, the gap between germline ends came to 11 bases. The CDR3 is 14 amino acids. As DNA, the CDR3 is TGTGCCAGCAGCCCGGGGGGCCCCACAGATACGCAGTATTTT. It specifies CASSPGGPTDTQYF.